This TCR beta chain comes out of a study of blood T cells in healthy people across ages. Primers used in a second PCR of about 7 to 12 cycles were a sample-barcoded 5' primer and a J-beta primer mix. A 12-random-nucleotide template-switch adaptor tagged each cDNA molecule. TCRdb re-derived calls from the 5' RACE reads in MiXCR, one entry per CDR3 protein. The sample carries 850,000 to 1,000,000 distinct CDR3 sequences, roughly 48% recorded once. The sample holds many counts of this clonotype. CDR3 size: 14 residues. J gave up 4 bases and V 5 bases, and 10 bases lay outside the gene matches. Looked up from germline, CDR1 is DFQATT and CDR2 is SNEGSKA (reference sequence).

The sample consisted of blood. The receptor's source is a man aged 25-45 years in good health. J is TRBJ1-2 and V is TRBV20-1; 7 bases line up with TRBD1. CDR3 nucleotides: TGCAGTGCTGGAAGGGACAGTATGGGCTATGGCTACACCTTC. Its protein product is CSAGRDSMGYGYTF.